This TCR beta chain was identified in a study of T cells in tuberculosis. The wider study: T cells were selected with CD1B tetramers loaded with glucose monomycolate. Overall study results and limits: GEM motif frequencies gave about 70% accuracy; the GMM repertoire gave 80% to 90%. Smaller distances to GMM-specific TCRs suggested their expansion in active tuberculosis. Selection depended on which cryopreserved specimens were available.

Of note for this clone: Its antigen is still unknown.

This table comes from immunoSEQ multiplex PCR, and its TCRdb copy is limited to in-frame clones, with some not included. The sample carries 30,000 to 45,000 clones, around 92% recorded once. Trimming cost V 2 bases and J 2 bases; bases outside gene matches: 5. CDR1 is MNHEY and CDR2 is SVGAGI in the germline V gene. This CDR3 is built from 16 residues. The chain is built from TRBV6-5 and TRBJ2-5, with 10 bases fitting TRBD1. This clonotype originated in a donor aged 10-35 years with latent tuberculosis or without tuberculosis infection. Some clones in this sample may be carry-over from other donors' samples. The sequenced sample consisted of PBMCs. In DNA, the CDR3 is TGTGCCAGCAGTTACCGCTCGGACAGGGGGCAAGAGACCCAGTACTTC. It is translated as CASSYRSDRGQETQYF.